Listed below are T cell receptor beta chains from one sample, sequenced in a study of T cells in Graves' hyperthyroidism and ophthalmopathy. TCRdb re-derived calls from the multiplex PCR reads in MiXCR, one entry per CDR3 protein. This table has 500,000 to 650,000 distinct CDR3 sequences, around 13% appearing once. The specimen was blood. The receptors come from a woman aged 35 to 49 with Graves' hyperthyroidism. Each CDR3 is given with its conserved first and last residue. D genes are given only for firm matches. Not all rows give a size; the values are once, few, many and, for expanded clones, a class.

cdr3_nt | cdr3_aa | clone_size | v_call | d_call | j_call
TGTGCCAGCAGCGCCGCGGGACAAGCTCAAGAGACCCAGTACTTC | CASSAAGQAQETQYF | many | TRBV9 | - | TRBJ2-5
TGCAGTGCTAGAAGGCAGGCCAAGGAGACCCAGTACTTC | CSARRQAKETQYF | many | TRBV20-1 | - | TRBJ2-5
TGTGCCAGCAGTTCGGCTGACTCCCCTAGCACAGATACGCAGTATTTT | CASSSADSPSTDTQYF | - | TRBV27 | - | TRBJ2-3
TGTGCCGGACGTCGGGGGACTAGCGCCACAGATACGCAGTATTTT | CAGRRGTSATDTQYF | - | TRBV13 | TRBD2 | TRBJ2-3
TGTGCCAGCAGCGAGGGACTTAACTACGAGCAGTACTTC | CASSEGLNYEQYF | many | TRBV7-2 | - | TRBJ2-7
TGTGCCAGCAGCCCCCGCGGGACTAGCGGCTACAATGAGCAGTTCTTC | CASSPRGTSGYNEQFF | - | TRBV7-9 | TRBD2 | TRBJ2-1
TGTGCCAGCAGCCAGGGGGGACCGGGGGAGTTCTTC | CASSQGGPGEFF | many | TRBV7-2 | - | TRBJ2-1
TGTGCCAGCAGCCAAGGGGAGGGCCTTGAGACCCAGTACTTC | CASSQGEGLETQYF | many | TRBV3-1 | TRBD2 | TRBJ2-5
TGCAGTGCTCTCTGGGGCCTTGAAGCTTTCTTT | CSALWGLEAFF | - | TRBV20-1 | - | TRBJ1-1
TGTGCCAGCAGCTTGGAGGGCGGGAGGACAGAGACCCAGTACTTC | CASSLEGGRTETQYF | few | TRBV5-6 | TRBD2 | TRBJ2-5
TGTGCCAGCAGCCCCTTCTCCGGAACAGGGGGGTCTTACAATGAGCAGTTCTTC | CASSPFSGTGGSYNEQFF | many | TRBV5-6 | TRBD1 | TRBJ2-1
TGTGCCAGCAGCCCGAGCGGGAGAACCTACAATGAGCAGTTCTTC | CASSPSGRTYNEQFF | many | TRBV12-3/TRBV12-4 | TRBD2 | TRBJ2-1
TGTGCCAGCAGTATATTGCTAGCGGGAGAGAATGAGCAGTTCTTC | CASSILLAGENEQFF | many | TRBV28 | TRBD2 | TRBJ2-1
TGTGCCATCAGTGCGGGGGCTGGAAACACCATATATTTT | CAISAGAGNTIYF | - | TRBV10-3 | - | TRBJ1-3
TGTGCTAGTGGTTTGGAGACAGGGAACACTGAAGCTTTCTTT | CASGLETGNTEAFF | few | TRBV12-5 | - | TRBJ1-1
TGCAGTGCTAGAGATCTGGCGGGAGATGGGGAGACCCAGTACTTC | CSARDLAGDGETQYF | few | TRBV20-1 | TRBD2 | TRBJ2-5
TGTGCCAGCAGCTTTCGGAATCCGGGACAGGGGGCCAATGAGCAGTTCTTC | CASSFRNPGQGANEQFF | - | TRBV13 | TRBD1 | TRBJ2-1
TGTGCCAGCTCCGAGGCTAGCGGGAACTACGAGCAGTACTTC | CASSEASGNYEQYF | few | TRBV6-1 | TRBD2 | TRBJ2-7
TGCAGTGCTAGAAAAAAGTTCCCAAAAGAGACCCAGTACTTC | CSARKKFPKETQYF | - | TRBV20-1 | - | TRBJ2-5
TGTGCCAGCAGCTTGGTCGGACAGTACTACAATGAGCAGTTCTTC | CASSLVGQYYNEQFF | many | TRBV5-8 | - | TRBJ2-1
TGTGCCAGCAGCAAAACTCTGGGGTTAGGAGAGACCCAGTACTTC | CASSKTLGLGETQYF | many | TRBV2 | - | TRBJ2-5
TGTGCCAGCAGTTACTCGATAATTTCCAGCACTAACTATGGCTACACCTTC | CASSYSIISSTNYGYTF | many | TRBV6-5 | - | TRBJ1-2
TGTGCCAGCAGTCCCCCCGCCGGGGGGCTTTATGAAAAACTGTTTTTT | CASSPPAGGLYEKLFF | many | TRBV28 | - | TRBJ1-4
TGTGCCAGCAGCTGGCCACTAGCGGGAGGGCCAGATACGCAGTATTTT | CASSWPLAGGPDTQYF | many | TRBV7-9 | TRBD2 | TRBJ2-3
TGTGCCAGCAGGCCGGGACAGGGGTCTGGAACAGATACGCAGTATTTT | CASRPGQGSGTDTQYF | many | TRBV2 | TRBD1 | TRBJ2-3
TGTGCCAGCAGGTGGTTGGTCGCCGGGGAGCTGTTTTTT | CASRWLVAGELFF | few | TRBV12-3/TRBV12-4 | - | TRBJ2-2
TGTGCCAGCAGTTCTGAACCGACAGGACTATTGGTGTTTTTT | CASSSEPTGLLVFF | - | TRBV28 | - | TRBJ1-4
TGCGCCACCTCCGGGACAGGGGGTTTCAATGAGCAGTTCTTC | CATSGTGGFNEQFF | many | TRBV5-1 | TRBD1 | TRBJ2-1
TGTGCCAGCTCACGACAGGGGATGGGGACCCAGTACTTC | CASSRQGMGTQYF | - | TRBV18 | TRBD1 | TRBJ2-5
TGTGCCAGCAGTTTCAGGCCGGGGGGGGTAGATACGCAGTATTTT | CASSFRPGGVDTQYF | many | TRBV12-3/TRBV12-4 | TRBD2 | TRBJ2-3
TGTGCCAGCAGCGTAGATTTGGGAGGGGGCAATGAGCAGTTCTTC | CASSVDLGGGNEQFF | many | TRBV9 | - | TRBJ2-1
TGCGCCAGCAGTGAGATGGGCCAGCGGGAGGCTGAGCAGTTCTTC | CASSEMGQREAEQFF | many | TRBV10-1 | TRBD2 | TRBJ2-1
TGTGCCAGCAGCCAGTCCCAGGGTTGGGAGACCCAGTACTTC | CASSQSQGWETQYF | few | TRBV14 | - | TRBJ2-5
TGTGCCAGTAGTTTCGCGACAGCTGAAGCTTTCTTT | CASSFATAEAFF | few | TRBV19 | - | TRBJ1-1
TGTGCCAGCAGCTCGACAGGGGAAAATTCACCCCTCCACTTT | CASSSTGENSPLHF | few | TRBV7-9 | TRBD1 | TRBJ1-6
TGTGCCAGCAGCCAAGGAGACAGCGGGAGGGTGAATACGCAGTATTTT | CASSQGDSGRVNTQYF | few | TRBV3-1 | TRBD2 | TRBJ2-3
TGCAGTGCTAGAGATCGTGGGCCGAGCTCCTACGAGCAGTACTTC | CSARDRGPSSYEQYF | many | TRBV20-1 | - | TRBJ2-7
TGCAGTGCTAGACCGCCGGGAGGGCAGAGGGCAGATACGCAGTATTTT | CSARPPGGQRADTQYF | many | TRBV20-1 | TRBD2 | TRBJ2-3
TGTGCCAGCAGCGCCGAGGGGGAGCCTAATGGCTACACCTTC | CASSAEGEPNGYTF | many | TRBV9 | - | TRBJ1-2
TGTGCCAGCAGGTTCAGGGGTTTCGGGGAGCTGTTTTTT | CASRFRGFGELFF | - | TRBV12-3/TRBV12-4 | - | TRBJ2-2
TGTGCCAGCAGCTTGACTAGCGGGAGTGGAGCAGATACGCAGTATTTT | CASSLTSGSGADTQYF | many | TRBV7-9 | TRBD2 | TRBJ2-3
TGTGCCAGCAGTGGCCAGCGGAACATTCAGTACTTC | CASSGQRNIQYF | many | TRBV2 | - | TRBJ2-4
TGTGCCAGCAGCCTTGTACTTAATTCTCACAACACAGGGGGCGGAGAGACCCAGTACTTC | CASSLVLNSHNTGGGETQYF | - | TRBV5-4 | TRBD1 | TRBJ2-5
TGTGCCAGCAGGGAGACACAAAAGAGGGAGCAGTACTTC | CASRETQKREQYF | - | TRBV6-1 | - | TRBJ2-7
TGTGCCAGCAGCTTAGTTCGGACATCCAACAATGAGCAGTTCTTC | CASSLVRTSNNEQFF | many | TRBV7-2 | - | TRBJ2-1
TGTGCCAGCAGCCCGCTTTCCGGCGGGAGCTCCTACAATGAGCAGTTCTTC | CASSPLSGGSSYNEQFF | many | TRBV11-2 | TRBD2 | TRBJ2-1
TGCAGTGCCCAAGCTAGCGGGAGGCCCCGTGAGCAGTTCTTC | CSAQASGRPREQFF | - | TRBV20-1 | TRBD2 | TRBJ2-1
TGTGCCAATCCAGACCCCCCAGAGACCCAGTACTTC | CANPDPPETQYF | few | TRBV19 | - | TRBJ2-5
TGCGCCAGCAGCGTACATTTAGCGGGAGGTTTGCCTTTTTACGAGCAGTACTTC | CASSVHLAGGLPFYEQYF | - | TRBV5-1 | TRBD2 | TRBJ2-7
TGTGCCAGCAGGGAGGCTAGCGGGAGGGAAGAGACCCAGTACTTC | CASREASGREETQYF | many | TRBV6-1 | TRBD2 | TRBJ2-5
TGTGCCAGCTCACCACTCCTAGCGGGAATCTACGAGCAGTACTTC | CASSPLLAGIYEQYF | few | TRBV18 | TRBD2 | TRBJ2-7
TGTGCCGCCGGGGGAGGGGAATCCTATAATTCACCCCTCCACTTT | CAAGGGESYNSPLHF | few | TRBV28 | - | TRBJ1-6
TGTGCCAGCATCCAGACTAGCGCTGGGGAGCTGTTTTTT | CASIQTSAGELFF | many | TRBV12-3/TRBV12-4 | TRBD2 | TRBJ2-2